The T cell receptor (beta chain) described here comes from a study of T cell repertoires in cytomegalovirus infection. Study background: Well-studied HLA-B-restricted epitopes and recently identified HLA-C-restricted epitopes of CMV were both used in the study. Matching HLA type, along with CMV infection, was indicated by public TCR beta signatures. Findings of the study overall: In two of eight donors, the top clonotype was HLA-C-restricted CMV-specific. Based on cumulative public TCR beta family frequency, carriers of CMV plus the relevant HLA were identified.

CDR1 and CDR2 (germline): ENHRY, SYGVKD. The CDR3 runs to 16 residues. The J segment lost 5 bases and the V segment lost 10 bases, leaving 17 bases of the junction unmatched. In the case of this clonotype: Its cognate antigen is unknown.

TCRdb used MiXCR to reprocess the reads, holding one entry per CDR3 protein. The sample contains roughly 730,000 distinct CDR3 sequences, around 35% of which appear only once. This sequence was found in a human donor in good health (CMV status not recorded). Some clones in this sample may be carry-over from other donors' samples. The specimen was cultured PBMCs, collected from culture after CMV antigen stimulation. The chain carries TRBV10-3 and TRBJ2-5; 9 bases map to TRBD2. Written as DNA, the CDR3 is TGTGCCACCCACGCGATCGCGGCGGGGGGGTACGAGACCCAGTACTTC. This sequence encodes CATHAIAAGGYETQYF.